This T cell receptor (beta chain) was sequenced in a study of post-analysis software for immune sequencing data. Unique molecular identifiers featured in each of the TCR beta cDNA libraries. T cells numbering roughly 0.9 to 10 million yielded cDNA molecules that totaled about 500,000. Each CDR3 protein is one row after TCRdb ran MiXCR on the PCR reads. The repertoire holds hundreds of thousands of distinct CDR3 sequences, with 25% to 30% as singletons. A few counts support this clonotype. What it binds is unknown. Germline assignment: CDR1 SQVTM and CDR2 ANQGSEA. Trimming removed 6 bases at V and 1 base at J, with 15 bases between. This CDR3 contains 14 residues. General study findings and limits: When patients were compared with controls, a handful of TRBV segments were more frequent, TRBV5-6, TRBV5-1 and TRBV20-1 among them.

Sequencing was carried out using blood. The chain has TRBV29-1 and TRBJ1-1; D remains unclear. This sequence was found in a girl aged 10 to 17 with multiple sclerosis. The CDR3 reads CSVGDPQENTEAFF. The CDR3, as DNA: TGCAGCGTCGGAGACCCCCAGGAGAACACTGAAGCTTTCTTT. Using reference TRBV29-1 and TRBJ1-1 for the parts outside the CDR3, the full variable domain is SAVISQKPSRDICQRGTSLTIQCQVDSQVTMMFWYRQQPGQSLTLIATANQGSEATYESGFVIDKFPISRPNLTFSTLTVSNMSPEDSSIYLCSVGDPQENTEAFFGQGTRLTVV.